The next 7 T cell receptor beta chains were all read from a single sample in a study of blood T cell repertoires in COVID-19. The data were produced by immunoSEQ multiplex PCR, yet TCRdb's version contains in-frame clones alone and is incomplete. The repertoire holds over 90,000 clones, with roughly 80% as singletons. Material for sequencing was peripheral blood. Receptor source: a man older than 75 with COVID-19, enrolled during active disease.

The chain recombines TRBV5-5 with TRBJ1-4, with unresolved D. Germline CDR1 SGHKS, CDR2 YYEKEE (reference sequence). The CDR3 is 14 residues long. Trimming took off 2 bases at V and 5 bases at J, with 10 bases between the two ends. The CDR3 DNA is TGTGCCAGCAGCTTTTTCTCTACGAATGAAAAACTGTTTTTT. Amino acids: CASSFFSTNEKLFF.

V usage is TRBV6-5 and J usage is TRBJ1-6; tentatively, D is TRBD1 (6 bases). The V end lost 2 bases, the J end lost 8 bases, and 16 bases lay between the germline ends. This CDR3 contains 16 residues. Germline CDR1 is MNHEY and CDR2 is SVGAGI. Here the CDR3 reads CASSYTRGSLDSPLHF. CDR3 nucleotide sequence: TGTGCCAGCAGTTACACGAGGGGGAGCCTCGATTCACCCCTCCACTTT.

The chain couples TRBV28 to TRBJ2-7; D unresolved. From germline, CDR1 is MDHEN and CDR2 SYDVKM. V lost 1 base and J lost 3, with 10 bases in between. The CDR3 has 14 residues. CDR3 in DNA: TGTGCCAGCAGTTTATCTTACATTAACTACGAGCAGTACTTC. Translating it yields CASSLSYINYEQYF.

This chain links TRBV9 with TRBJ2-7, with D possibly matching TRBD1 (6 bases). The CDR3 is made up of 17 amino acids. Deletions cut 2 bases from V and 2 bases from J, with 20 bases between. Looked up from germline, CDR1 is SGDLS and CDR2 is YYNGEE. CDR3 coding DNA: TGTGCCAGCAGCGTTCCTCGGGGCCCAGGGGAGACCTACGAGCAGTACTTC. This codes for CASSVPRGPGETYEQYF.

V gene TRBV29-1 combines with J gene TRBJ2-1; 10 bases are shared with TRBD1. With V trimmed by 3 bases and J by 13 bases, 6 bases remained unmatched. The CDR3 is 12 amino acids. The germline gives CDR1 SQVTM, CDR2 ANQGSEA. As DNA, the CDR3 is TGCAGCGTTGAGACCGGGACAGGGGTTCAGTTCTTC. Its protein is CSVETGTGVQFF.

The genes are TRBV6-5 and TRBJ2-5, with D uncertain. Trimming cost V 4 bases and J 6 bases, with 18 bases left between them. The CDR3 spans 15 residues. Germline loops: CDR1 MNHEY, CDR2 SVGAGI. The CDR3 region has the DNA TGTGCCAGCAGTTCCCTCAGGTTGCTGCTTCAGACCCAGTACTTC. Translation: CASSSLRLLLQTQYF.

This chain uses TRBV1 with TRBJ2-3; the table's D call TRBD2 went unverified against the DNA. TRBV1 is a recognized pseudogene. The CDR3 contains 18 residues. The CDR3 DNA reads TGCACCAGCAGCCAAAATATCGGGGTCGCGGGGCCCACAGATACGCAGTATTTT. Amino acids: CTSSQNIGVAGPTDTQYF.